The 19 T cell receptor beta chains below were found in one sample sequenced in a study of PD-1 blockade in classical Hodgkin lymphoma. The time point here: cycle 4 day 1 (C4D1), after around six weeks of nivolumab. Brentuximab vedotin exposure varied, and every patient relapsed after autologous stem cell transplantation. TCRdb's copy holds only in-frame clones and misses some; the assay was immunoSEQ multiplex PCR. Of around 50,000 clones in the sample, around 90% were seen once. The sequencing used peripheral blood mononuclear cells (PBMCs), collected before the fourth cycle of nivolumab. The receptors were gathered from a human donor with classical Hodgkin lymphoma.

The chain joins TRBV9 to TRBJ2-7; D not certain. The germline CDR1 and CDR2 sequences are SGDLS and YYNGEE. There are 15 residues in the CDR3. V lost 1 base and J lost 1, with 12 bases in between. This CDR3 is CASSVSPSLSYEQYF. The CDR3 DNA sequence: TGTGCCAGCAGCGTATCGCCTAGTCTTTCCTACGAGCAGTACTTC. Based on the CDR3 plus reference TRBV9 and TRBJ2-7, the full variable domain is DSGVTQTPKHLITATGQRVTLRCSPRSGDLSVYWYQQSLDQGLQFLIQYYNGEERAKGNILERFSAQQFPDLHSELNLSSLELGDSALYFCASSVSPSLSYEQYFGPGTRLTVT.

This clone showed up just once. V is TRBV27 and J is TRBJ1-6, with D possibly TRBD1 on 6 matching bases. Germline CDR1 and CDR2: MNHEY and SMNVEV (reference sequence). CDR3 size: 16 residues. V lost 5 bases and J lost 3, with 14 bases in between. The CDR3 spells CASSPGGRYYNSPLHF. The CDR3 bases are TGTGCCAGCAGTCCCGGGGGGCGGTACTATAATTCACCCCTCCACTTT.

This sequence joins TRBV5-1 and TRBJ1-2; weak D call: TRBD1 (6 bases). The germline V and J ends were trimmed by 0 bases and 3 bases, with 12 bases remaining between them. Per the germline V gene, CDR1 is SGHRS and CDR2 is YFSETQ. The CDR3 extends over 15 amino acids. The CDR3: CASSLEDRKYYGYTF. CDR3 nucleotide sequence: TGCGCCAGCAGCTTGGAGGACAGAAAGTACTATGGCTACACCTTC.

The genes are TRBV9 and TRBJ2-6; a weak D match, TRBD2 (6 bases). CDR1 SGDLS and CDR2 YYNGEE come from the germline V gene. V lost 0 bases, J lost 4 bases, and 8 bases lay in between. CDR3 length: 15 amino acids. The CDR3, as DNA: TGTGCCAGCAGCGTAGCGGGGGTCGGGGCCAACGTCCTGACTTTC. Translating it yields CASSVAGVGANVLTF.

The chain employs TRBV29-1 and TRBJ1-2, with no clear D. The germline gives CDR1 SQVTM, CDR2 ANQGSEA. The CDR3 length is 12 residues. V lost 0 bases to trimming and J lost 4 bases, with 6 bases between them. CDR3 loop: CSVEDLSYGYTF. The DNA for the CDR3 is TGCAGCGTTGAAGATCTTTCCTATGGCTACACCTTC.

CDR3 DNA: TGTGCCAGCAGTCCGACAAGATCTGGAAACACCATATATTTT. This gives the protein CASSPTRSGNTIYF. This chain connects TRBV27 to TRBJ1-3; unclear D gene. The CDR3 spans 14 residues. Germline CDR1 MNHEY, CDR2 SMNVEV (reference sequence). V was clipped by 5 bases and J by 1 base, with 9 bases between them.

This sequence joins TRBV11-2 and TRBJ2-7; TRBD2 agrees at 13 bases. The CDR3 has 14 amino acids. Germline CDR1 SGHAT, CDR2 FQNNGV. V shed 5 bases, J shed 11 bases, and the junction held 9 bases outside the gene matches. In DNA form, the CDR3 reads TGTGCCAGCAGCCCCGGACTAGCGGGAGTTCTTGAGTACTTC. This sequence encodes CASSPGLAGVLEYF.

The chain recombines TRBV7-9 with TRBJ2-3; TRBD1 might be the D (5 bases). Trimming pared 5 bases from V and 2 bases from J, leaving 14 bases between. CDR1 and CDR2 (germline): SEHNR, FQNEAQ (reference sequence). There are 15 residues in the CDR3. DNA for the CDR3: TGTGCCAGCAGCAAGGACACCTACCCCACAGATACGCAGTATTTT. The encoded protein is CASSKDTYPTDTQYF.

V and J are TRBV9 and TRBJ2-7, with 7 bases identical to TRBD2. There are 13 residues in the CDR3. The V segment lost 0 bases and the J segment 6 bases; nucleotides outside the gene matches: 3. CDR1 and CDR2 (germline): SGDLS, YYNGEE. CDR3 bases: TGTGCCAGCAGCGTAGCCGGGACTACCGAGCAGTACTTC. Amino acid sequence: CASSVAGTTEQYF.

V gene TRBV28 combines with J gene TRBJ1-2; D might be TRBD1 (5 bases). Trimming removed 6 bases at V and 6 bases at J, with 17 bases between. Germline CDR1 and CDR2: MDHEN and SYDVKM. The CDR3 runs to 14 residues. The DNA of the CDR3 is TGTGCCAGCAGCTCTCCGGGACTCCCACATGGCTACACCTTC. Its protein is CASSSPGLPHGYTF.

This clone was found many times. The chain couples TRBV28 to TRBJ1-1; D ambiguous. This CDR3 is 11 amino acids long. Germline-derived CDR1 and CDR2 are MDHEN and SYDVKM. V lost 6 bases and J 0 bases, leaving 2 bases between the germline ends. CDR3 coding DNA: TGTGCCAGCAGAGTGAACACTGAAGCTTTCTTT. This sequence encodes CASRVNTEAFF.

The V and J genes are TRBV7-2 and TRBJ2-7, with a tentative D call TRBD1 (6 bases). Germline V gene sequence: CDR1 SGHTA, CDR2 FQGNSA. V lost 5 bases to trimming and J lost 2 bases, with 19 bases between them. There are 16 residues in the CDR3. The CDR3 protein is CASSKPMGQRPYEQYF. CDR3 DNA: TGTGCCAGCAGCAAGCCGATGGGACAACGGCCCTACGAGCAGTACTTC.

This sequence joins TRBV5-4 and TRBJ1-2; TRBD1 matches at 8 bases. CDR1 is SGHNT, CDR2 YYREEE, per germline (reference sequence). The junction had 2 bases not matched to a gene; V was cut back by 2 bases and J by 5 bases. The CDR3 has 13 amino acids. Here the CDR3 DNA reads TGTGCCAGCAGCTTAAGGACAGGGTATGGCTACACCTTC. Protein: CASSLRTGYGYTF.

The chain recombines TRBV18 with TRBJ2-5, with TRBD1 matching over 9 bases. The CDR3 sequence is 15 residues long. CDR1 is KGHSH and CDR2 is LQKENI in the germline V gene. V shed 5 bases and J 3 bases; nucleotides not matched to a gene: 7. The CDR3 DNA is TGTGCCAGCTCAGACCGGGACAGGGCTAAAGAGACCCAGTACTTC. It specifies CASSDRDRAKETQYF. The variable domain in full, completed from reference TRBV18 and TRBJ2-5, reads NAGVMQNPRHLVRRRGQEARLRCSPMKGHSHVYWYRQLPEEGLKFMVYLQKENIIDESGMPKERFSAEFPKEGPSILRIQQVVRGDSAAYFCASSDRDRAKETQYFGPGTRLLVL.

The rearrangement joins TRBV11-1 to TRBJ2-2, with D possibly being TRBD1 (6 bases). There are 16 residues in the CDR3. Trimming cost V 5 bases and J 3 bases, with 16 bases left between them. Germline values: CDR1 SGHAT, CDR2 FQDESV (reference sequence). CDR3 sequence reads: CASSPRARGDTGELFF. The CDR3 DNA reads TGTGCCAGCAGCCCACGGGCCAGGGGCGACACCGGGGAGCTGTTTTTT.

The rearrangement links TRBV10-3 to TRBJ2-3, with a weak D call TRBD2 (5 bases). The CDR3 is 13 amino acids. Germline V gene data show CDR1 as ENHRY and CDR2 as SYGVKD. Trimming pared 9 bases from V and 1 base from J, leaving 11 bases between. The CDR3 bases are TGTGCCATAACGTCCGGGGGCACAGATACGCAGTATTTT. Its translation: CAITSGGTDTQYF.

The CDR3 bases are TGTGCCAGCAGCGCCGGGACAGGGGGCTACGAGCAGTACTTC. Its translation: CASSAGTGGYEQYF. The chain employs TRBV7-2 and TRBJ2-7, with TRBD1 identical over 11 bases. V trimming: 5 bases; J trimming: 3 bases; junction bases outside the gene matches: 3. The CDR3 has 14 amino acids. Germline values: CDR1 SGHTA, CDR2 FQGNSA.

The chain carries TRBV27 and TRBJ2-1; the D gene is possibly TRBD1 (6 bases). Germline CDR1 reads MNHEY; CDR2 reads SMNVEV (reference sequence). V gave up 2 bases and J gave up 5 bases, with 22 bases separating them. This CDR3 contains 18 residues. CDR3 protein: CASSLVRVGTPRNNEQFF. In DNA form, the CDR3 reads TGTGCCAGCAGTTTAGTTCGGGTGGGGACACCAAGGAACAATGAGCAGTTCTTC.

The chain joins TRBV11-2 to TRBJ2-1, with D hard to call. The length of the CDR3 is 14 residues. Germline CDR1 and CDR2: SGHAT and FQNNGV. Trimming left V 4 bases short and J 6 bases short, with 13 bases between. CDR3 amino acids: CASSSMRNRNEQFF. The CDR3 DNA sequence: TGTGCCAGCAGCTCGATGCGGAATCGCAATGAGCAGTTCTTC.